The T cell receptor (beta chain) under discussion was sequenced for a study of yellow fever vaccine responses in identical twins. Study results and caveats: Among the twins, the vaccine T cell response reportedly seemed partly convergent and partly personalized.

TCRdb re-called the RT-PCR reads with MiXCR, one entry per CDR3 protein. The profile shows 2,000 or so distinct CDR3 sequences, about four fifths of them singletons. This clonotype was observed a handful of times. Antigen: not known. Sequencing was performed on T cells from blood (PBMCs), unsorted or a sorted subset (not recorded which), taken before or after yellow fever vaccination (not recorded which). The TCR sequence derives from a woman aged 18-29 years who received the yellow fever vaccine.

The CDR3 spells CASSLGTSGFYNEQFF. CDR3 nucleotides: TGTGCCAGCAGCTTGGGGACTAGCGGATTCTACAATGAGCAGTTCTTC. The J gene is TRBJ2-1, the V gene TRBV7-7, with 11 bases aligning to TRBD2. The germline CDR1 and CDR2 sequences are SSHAT and FNYEAQ (reference sequence). Trimming took 3 bases from V and 3 from J; bases not matched to a gene: 4. This CDR3 contains 16 residues.